Presented here are 10 T cell receptor beta chains from one specimen sequenced in a study of blood T cells in healthy people across ages. The authors ran a second PCR of roughly 6 to 12 cycles using a sample-barcoded 5' primer and a J-beta primer mix. TCRdb reprocessed the 5' RACE reads with MiXCR, giving one entry per CDR3 protein. The table includes approximately 730,000 distinct CDR3 sequences, more than 40% detected once. The specimen was blood. Receptors originate from a woman aged 55-69 years in good health.

The chain couples TRBV27 to TRBJ2-7; 14 bases are a match to TRBD2. The V and J ends lost 6 bases and 4 bases, in that order; junction bases with no gene match: 8. The CDR3 length is 16 residues. Germline V gene data show CDR1 as MNHEY and CDR2 as SMNVEV (reference sequence). The CDR3 loop is CASRPTGLAGAYEQYF. The CDR3, as DNA: TGTGCCAGCAGGCCCACGGGACTAGCGGGAGCGTACGAGCAGTACTTC.

This clonotype has just a few counts. The chain carries TRBV20-1 and TRBJ2-7; D call uncertain. Germline lookup yields CDR1 DFQATT and CDR2 SNEGSKA (reference sequence). The length of the CDR3 is 13 residues. V was cut by 5 bases and J by 0 bases, with 11 bases left in between. The CDR3 loop reads CSAPRQSSYEQYF. CDR3 nucleotides: TGCAGTGCTCCGCGGCAGAGCTCCTACGAGCAGTACTTC.

This chain joins TRBV7-2 and TRBJ2-3; the match to TRBD2 covers 8 bases. Germline assignment: CDR1 SGHTA and CDR2 FQGNSA. With V trimmed by 4 bases and J by 4 bases, 7 bases remained unmatched. There are 15 residues in the CDR3. CDR3 sequence: CASSSLAGRADTQYF. DNA of the CDR3: TGTGCCAGCAGCTCGCTAGCGGGTAGGGCAGATACGCAGTATTTT.

The gene calls are TRBV5-1 and TRBJ1-1, with D maybe TRBD1 (5 bases). The germline gives CDR1 SGHRS, CDR2 YFSETQ. Trimming took off 3 bases at V and 1 base at J, with 13 bases between the two ends. The length of the CDR3 is 15 residues. The CDR3 loop reads CASSYSGLGNTEAFF. For the CDR3, the DNA is TGCGCCAGCAGCTATTCGGGGCTTGGGAACACTGAAGCTTTCTTT.

The chain employs TRBV5-1 and TRBJ2-1, with no clear D. Germline CDR1 is SGHRS and CDR2 is YFSETQ. This CDR3 is 13 amino acids long. V lost 3 bases and J lost 6, with 10 bases in between. For the CDR3, the DNA is TGCGCCAGCAGCTCCGGGTCTCGCAATGAGCAGTTCTTC. Its translation: CASSSGSRNEQFF.

This clonotype was counted a few times. This chain connects TRBV5-1 to TRBJ2-5; TRBD1 aligns across 7 bases. Germline-derived CDR1 and CDR2 are SGHRS and YFSETQ. J gave up 4 bases and V 4 bases, and 4 bases lay outside the gene matches. The CDR3 is made up of 13 amino acids. The CDR3 nucleotides read TGCGCCAGCAGCCGCCGGGACAGAGAGACCCAGTACTTC. Translating it yields CASSRRDRETQYF.

This sequence joins TRBV5-8 and TRBJ1-5; 7 nucleotides match TRBD1. The germline V gene encodes CDR1 SGHTS and CDR2 YDEGEE. Trimming took 4 bases from V and 6 from J; bases not matched to a gene: 7. The CDR3 loop spans 14 amino acids. CDR3 protein: CASSGMTGSQPQHF. The CDR3 DNA sequence: TGTGCCAGCAGCGGGATGACAGGGAGTCAGCCCCAGCATTTT.

The rearrangement uses TRBV29-1 and TRBJ1-1, with 8 bases matching TRBD1. This CDR3 has 15 residues. The germline CDR1 and CDR2 sequences are SQVTM and ANQGSEA. V gave up 7 bases and J gave up 8 bases; unmatched junction bases: 18. This CDR3 reads CSAVPDLRGRLEAFF. The CDR3 DNA reads as TGCAGCGCCGTACCGGACCTCAGGGGGCGCTTGGAAGCTTTCTTT.

In its sample, this clonotype was seen many times. The chain recombines TRBV7-3 with TRBJ2-1; 7 bases fit TRBD2. Germline CDR1 and CDR2: SGHTA and FQGTGA. The trim removed 4 bases at V and 9 bases at J, leaving 0 bases unmatched. The CDR3 spans 11 residues. CDR3 protein: CASSSGGEQFF. CDR3 coding DNA: TGTGCCAGCAGCTCGGGAGGTGAGCAGTTCTTC.

This chain joins TRBV5-6 and TRBJ2-1; 8 bases map to TRBD1. The CDR3 totals 15 residues. CDR1 is SGHDT, CDR2 YYEEEE, per germline. V lost 2 bases to trimming and J lost 6 bases; unmatched junction nucleotides: 7. This chain's CDR3 is CASSFQGARSNEQFF. The CDR3 region has the DNA TGTGCCAGCAGCTTCCAGGGGGCGCGGAGCAATGAGCAGTTCTTC.